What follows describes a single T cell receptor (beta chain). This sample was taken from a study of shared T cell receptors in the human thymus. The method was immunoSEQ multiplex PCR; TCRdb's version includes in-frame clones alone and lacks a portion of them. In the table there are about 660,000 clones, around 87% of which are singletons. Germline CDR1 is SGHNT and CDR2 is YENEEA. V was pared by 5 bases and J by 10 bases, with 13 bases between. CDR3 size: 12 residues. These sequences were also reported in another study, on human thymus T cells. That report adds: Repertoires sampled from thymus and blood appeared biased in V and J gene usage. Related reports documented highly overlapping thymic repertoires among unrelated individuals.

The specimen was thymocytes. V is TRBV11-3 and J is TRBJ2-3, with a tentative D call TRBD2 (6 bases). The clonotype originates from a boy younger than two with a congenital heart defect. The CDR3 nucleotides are TGTGCCAGCAGCCGACTCCCGGGGGCGCAGTATTTT. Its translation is CASSRLPGAQYF.